These 30 T cell receptor beta chains share one sample of origin, sequenced in a study of T cell repertoires in cytomegalovirus infection. TCRdb called the reads again in MiXCR, with one record for every CDR3 protein. The sample shows about a million distinct CDR3 sequences, roughly 31% of them seen only once. Antigen specificity for these receptors is unknown. Sequenced material: cultured CD8+ T cells from PBMCs, taken from culture after CMV antigen stimulation. The receptors were sampled from a human donor in good health (CMV status not recorded). Some clones in this sample may be carry-over from other donors' samples.

This clonotype was recorded many times. The chain joins TRBV7-8 to TRBJ1-1, with unresolved D. The CDR3 consists of 15 residues. V was cut by 2 bases and J by 1 base, with 11 bases left in between. In germline, CDR1 is SGHVS, CDR2 FQNEAQ. CDR3: CASSLPTGRNTEAFF. The DNA for the CDR3 is TGTGCCAGCAGCTTACCGACCGGCAGGAACACTGAAGCTTTCTTT.

The chain combines TRBV5-6 with TRBJ2-7; D might be TRBD1 (6 bases). V was clipped by 5 bases and J by 0 bases, with 15 bases between them. The germline V gene has CDR1 SGHDT and CDR2 YYEEEE. The CDR3 has 15 amino acids. The CDR3 DNA reads as TGTGCCAGCAGTACGACAGGTGGAAGCTCCTACGAGCAGTACGTC. Its protein is CASSTTGGSSYEQYV.

This sequence joins TRBV28 and TRBJ2-2, with D perhaps given as TRBD1 or TRBD2 (7 bases each). The V gene lost 5 bases and the J gene lost 7 bases, with 26 bases spanning the gap. CDR3 length: 18 amino acids. Germline CDR1 reads MDHEN; CDR2 reads SYDVKM. The CDR3 DNA reads as TGTGCCAGCAGTCACTCGGCCGCAGGGGGGGACGGTCACGGGGAGCTGTTTTTT. Translation: CASSHSAAGGDGHGELFF.

This clonotype was counted ten times or more. The chain carries TRBV5-6 and TRBJ1-1, with D perhaps TRBD1 (6 bases). The CDR3 extends over 12 amino acids. Germline lookup yields CDR1 SGHDT and CDR2 YYEEEE. The V end was cut by 0 bases, the J end by 8 bases, with 8 bases between. CDR3 residues: CASSLVQGEAFF. The CDR3 nucleotides read TGTGCCAGCAGCTTGGTCCAGGGGGAAGCTTTCTTT.

This clonotype was picked up many times. The genes are TRBV7-3 and TRBJ2-5; 8 nucleotides align to TRBD1. The CDR3 sequence is 15 residues long. Germline V CDR1 and CDR2: SGHTA, FQGTGA. Germline trimming cut 5 bases from V and 1 base from J; bases unmatched to any gene: 6. The CDR3 loop is CASSQFGTGQETQYF. CDR3 coding DNA: TGTGCCAGCAGCCAGTTCGGGACAGGCCAAGAGACCCAGTACTTC. Using reference TRBV7-3 and TRBJ2-5 for the parts outside the CDR3, the full variable domain is GAGVSQTPSNKVTEKGKYVELRCDPISGHTALYWYRQSLGQGPEFLIYFQGTGAADDSGLPNDRFFAVRPEGSVSTLKIQRTERGDSAVYLCASSQFGTGQETQYFGPGTRLLVL.

Note on this clonotype: This may come from a read error, since a much larger clone is one base off. This chain connects TRBV6-6 to TRBJ1-2; D call uncertain. The length of the CDR3 is 14 residues. CDR1 is MNHNY and CDR2 is SVGAGI in the germline V gene (reference sequence). The CDR3 protein is CASLGPRTRDGYIF. The CDR3 nucleotides are TGTGCCAGTCTCGGCCCTAGGACCCGCGACGGCTACATCTTC.

This clonotype was observed at least ten times. The chain recombines TRBV6-2 or TRBV6-3 with TRBJ2-3; 8 bases agree with TRBD2. The CDR3 spans 14 residues. Germline CDR1 is MNHEY and CDR2 is SVGEGT. The trim removed 5 bases at V and 4 bases at J, leaving 5 bases unmatched. CDR3 coding DNA: TGTGCCAGCAGTCACACGGGACTAGCAGATACGCAGTATTTT. Amino acids: CASSHTGLADTQYF.

This clonotype was counted at least ten times. The chain joins TRBV7-9 to TRBJ2-1, with D possibly being TRBD1 (5 bases). Germline CDR1 and CDR2: SEHNR and FQNEAQ (reference sequence). The CDR3 consists of 14 residues. Deletions cut 1 base from V and 10 bases from J, with 14 bases between. CDR3 in amino acids: CASSLEQVVGEQFF. CDR3 coding DNA: TGTGCCAGCAGCTTAGAACAGGTAGTAGGGGAGCAGTTCTTC.

The rearrangement joins TRBV7-2 to TRBJ2-5; D is perhaps TRBD2 (5 bases). V was shortened by 1 base and J by 4 bases, with 13 bases between the two germline ends. The length of the CDR3 is 15 residues. Germline-derived CDR1 and CDR2 are SGHTA and FQGNSA. CDR3 bases: TGTGCCAGCAGCTTAGGTTCGCGGGTGGGAGAGACCCAGTACTTC. It specifies CASSLGSRVGETQYF.

This clonotype was counted ten times or more. The V call is TRBV24-1, the J call TRBJ2-5; D gene unclear. The CDR3 is 12 amino acids. V lost 1 base and J 4 bases, leaving 3 bases between the germline ends. Germline assignment: CDR1 KGHDR and CDR2 SFDVKD. CDR3: CATSDFGETQYF. CDR3 nucleotides: TGTGCCACCAGTGATTTCGGAGAGACCCAGTACTTC.

V usage is TRBV4-1 and J usage is TRBJ2-3, with no clear D. Trimming took off 0 bases at V and 11 bases at J, with 12 bases between the two ends. The CDR3 has 13 amino acids. Per germline, CDR1 MGHRA and CDR2 YSYEKL. The DNA for the CDR3 is TGCGCCAGCAGCCAAGATATCGAGCATCGGCAGTATTTT. It is translated as CASSQDIEHRQYF.

The chain is built from TRBV20-1 and TRBJ1-1; D call uncertain. Germline CDR1 is DFQATT and CDR2 is SNEGSKA (reference sequence). V was trimmed by 3 bases and J by 7 bases, leaving 9 bases between them. The CDR3 totals 11 residues. The CDR3: CSASSVLEAFF. DNA of the CDR3: TGCAGTGCTAGCAGTGTTCTTGAAGCTTTCTTT.

The chain uses TRBV6-6 and TRBJ1-1, with D uncertain. Germline V gene data show CDR1 as MNHNY and CDR2 as SVGAGI (reference sequence). Between the trimmed V and J ends, which lost 2 bases and 6 bases, there was a span of 13 bases. The length of the CDR3 is 14 residues. The CDR3 sequence is CASSYPGARPEAFF. The CDR3, as DNA: TGTGCCAGCAGTTACCCCGGCGCTCGCCCTGAAGCTTTCTTT.

There are a few counts of this clonotype. The chain recombines TRBV5-1 with TRBJ2-7; 13 positions agree with TRBD2. The V gene's germline CDR1 is SGHRS and CDR2 YFSETQ. This CDR3 contains 20 residues. V shed 4 bases, J shed 0 bases, and the junction held 16 bases outside the gene matches. CDR3 residues: CASSGTSGGAIIGSSYEQYF. CDR3 coding DNA: TGCGCCAGCAGCGGAACTAGCGGGGGGGCGATTATTGGGAGCTCCTACGAGCAGTACTTC.

As for this clonotype: Being one base from a much bigger clone, this may be a read error. The chain joins TRBV7-2 to TRBJ1-2; no reliable D call. The CDR3 has 13 residues. Germline values: CDR1 SGHTA, CDR2 FQGNSA. CDR3 in amino acids: CASGLVGEYGYTF. The CDR3 DNA reads TGTGCCAGCGGCTTAGTTGGGGAGTATGGCTACACCTTC. Full variable domain (outside the CDR3, taken from reference TRBV7-2 and TRBJ1-2): GAGVSQSPSNKVTEKGKDVELRCDPISGHTALYWYRQSLGQGLEFLIYFQGNSAPDKSGLPSDRFSAERTGGSVSTLTIQRTQQEDSAVYLCASGLVGEYGYTFGSGTRLTVV.

The chain is built from TRBV12-3 or TRBV12-4 and TRBJ2-3, with D unresolved. The ends were cut back, 4 bases at V and 6 bases at J, with 5 bases in the middle. The CDR3 covers 11 residues. CDR3 protein: CASSSWDTQYF. The CDR3 bases are TGTGCCAGCAGTTCATGGGATACGCAGTATTTT.

This clonotype was detected a few times. Here the CDR3 DNA reads TGTGCCAGCAGCTTACAGGGGGCAGGGGAGCAGTTCTTC. Residues: CASSLQGAGEQFF. The genes are TRBV5-4 and TRBJ2-1; 9 bases are shared with TRBD1. Germline loops: CDR1 SGHNT, CDR2 YYREEE (reference sequence). Losses at the gene ends were 2 bases for V and 10 bases for J; bases not matched to a gene: 4. The CDR3 sequence is 13 residues long.

This chain uses TRBV20-1 with TRBJ2-7; tentative D call: TRBD2 (7 bases). Looked up from germline, CDR1 is DFQATT and CDR2 is SNEGSKA (reference sequence). V was cut by 3 bases and J by 5 bases, with 14 bases left in between. The CDR3 has 13 residues. In DNA, the CDR3 is TGCAGTGCTAGGCCCCGGGGGGCGAACGAGCAGTACGTC. It translates to CSARPRGANEQYV.

The rearrangement joins TRBV27 to TRBJ1-2; D possibly corresponds to TRBD1 (5 bases). V shed 10 bases and J shed 4 bases, with 19 bases lying between them. CDR1 and CDR2 from the germline V gene are MNHEY and SMNVEV (reference sequence). CDR3 length: 14 amino acids. CDR3 DNA sequence: TGTGCCACCACATTACAGCCGGGACCCTATGGCTACACCTTC. It encodes CATTLQPGPYGYTF.

The sample holds a few counts of this clonotype. The chain combines TRBV6-1 with TRBJ2-1; D is undetermined. CDR1 is MNHNS and CDR2 is SASEGT in the germline V gene. This CDR3 region has 16 residues. Trimming stripped 0 bases from V and 2 bases from J, with 11 bases between. The CDR3 protein is CASSEAGYRPYNEQFF. Here the CDR3 DNA reads TGTGCCAGCAGTGAAGCTGGCTATCGCCCCTACAATGAGCAGTTCTTC.

This clonotype came up a few times. The chain carries TRBV15 and TRBJ1-1; D ambiguous. The V gene's germline CDR1 is LNHNV and CDR2 YYDKDF (reference sequence). The CDR3 is 14 amino acids. The V end lost 0 bases, the J end lost 3 bases, and 8 bases lay between the germline ends. Written as DNA, the CDR3 is TGTGCCACCAGCAGAGATGAGGCGCACACTGAAGCTTTCTTT. Translation gives CATSRDEAHTEAFF.

The V call is TRBV4-2, the J call TRBJ1-4, with 8 bases fitting TRBD1. The CDR3 is made up of 15 amino acids. V shed 4 bases, J shed 3 bases, and the junction held 4 bases outside the gene matches. The germline CDR1 and CDR2 sequences are LGHNA and YNFKEQ. The chain's CDR3 is CASSLPTGANEKLFF. CDR3 bases: TGTGCCAGCAGCCTACCGACAGGGGCTAATGAAAAACTGTTTTTT.

The chain recombines TRBV4-1 with TRBJ1-2; a possible D gene is TRBD1 (6 bases). V was shortened by 4 bases and J by 4 bases, with 13 bases between the two germline ends. The CDR3 is 14 residues long. Per the germline V gene, CDR1 is MGHRA and CDR2 is YSYEKL. In DNA form, the CDR3 reads TGCGCCAGCAGCCCCGACAGGTCGTTCTATGGCTACACCTTC. Translation gives CASSPDRSFYGYTF.

This clonotype occurred a few times. This sequence joins TRBV7-2 and TRBJ2-1; perhaps TRBD2 as D (6 bases). V lost 4 bases and J 0 bases, leaving 19 bases between the germline ends. The CDR3 is made up of 18 amino acids. Germline V gene data show CDR1 as SGHTA and CDR2 as FQGNSA. CDR3 loop: CASSSTRGAPSSYNEQFF. DNA of the CDR3: TGTGCCAGCAGCTCAACTCGCGGGGCGCCAAGCTCCTACAATGAGCAGTTCTTC.

This clonotype was observed many times. V gene TRBV7-6 combines with J gene TRBJ2-5; D remains unclear. The V gene lost 3 bases and the J gene lost 2 bases, with 7 bases spanning the gap. This CDR3 region has 13 residues. Germline CDR1 is SGHVS and CDR2 is FNYEAQ. CDR3 loop: CASSFIHQETQYF. CDR3 bases: TGTGCCAGCAGCTTCATACATCAAGAGACCCAGTACTTC.

The DNA for the CDR3 is TGTGCCAGCAGCTTTTTTCCGATCGTACAGGGGGCGAGGCTAAATCAGCCCCAGCATTTT. Translating gives CASSFFPIVQGARLNQPQHF. V is TRBV7-9 and J is TRBJ1-5, with 9 bases fitting TRBD1. The ends lost 3 bases at V and 4 bases at J; junction bases unmatched: 19. Germline V gene sequence: CDR1 SEHNR, CDR2 FQNEAQ (reference sequence). The CDR3 loop spans 20 amino acids.

V is TRBV29-1 and J is TRBJ2-1, with D possibly matching TRBD2 (5 bases). The ends were cut back, 0 bases at V and 10 bases at J, with 16 bases in the middle. The CDR3 runs to 14 residues. In germline, CDR1 is SQVTM, CDR2 ANQGSEA. CDR3 nucleotide sequence: TGCAGCGTTGAAGATCTCCTCGAGGGCCGGGAGCAGTTCTTC. Protein sequence: CSVEDLLEGREQFF.

The V gene is TRBV7-8, the J gene TRBJ2-7; D ambiguous. V was trimmed by 1 base and J by 0 bases, leaving 4 bases between them. The CDR3 covers 13 residues. CDR1 is SGHVS, CDR2 FQNEAQ, per germline. CDR3 amino acids: CASSLEISYEQYF. DNA of the CDR3: TGTGCCAGCAGCTTAGAAATCTCCTACGAGCAGTACTTC.

This clonotype occurred a few times. CDR3 protein: CASSARTEETQYF. In nucleotides, the CDR3 is TGTGCCAGCAGCGCTCGGACAGAAGAGACCCAGTACTTC. The chain joins TRBV7-9 to TRBJ2-5; D perhaps matches TRBD1 (6 bases). V was clipped by 5 bases and J by 3 bases, with 10 bases between them. CDR1 is SEHNR and CDR2 is FQNEAQ in the germline V gene (reference sequence). The CDR3 is 13 residues long.

The rearrangement links TRBV10-3 to TRBJ2-1, with D possibly TRBD2 on 7 matching bases. This CDR3 contains 11 residues. Trimming left V 6 bases short and J 11 bases short, with 11 bases between. The V gene's germline CDR1 is ENHRY and CDR2 SYGVKD. The CDR3: CAIRSGGKQFF. The CDR3 DNA follows: TGTGCCATCAGGTCGGGGGGCAAGCAGTTCTTC.